This T cell receptor (beta chain) appears in the sequencing data of a study of CD8 T cells in ankylosing spondylitis. General study findings and limits: Significant enrichment of disease-linked clones was reported in matched ankylosing spondylitis synovial fluid. Clones linked to the disease showed a CD8+ phenotype. They occurred at relatively low frequencies in peripheral blood.

Molecular-barcoded quantitative 5'-RACE produced these TCR beta libraries. TCRdb reanalysed the 5' RACE reads using MiXCR and keeps one entry per CDR3 protein. Among a few hundred thousand distinct CDR3 sequences, over 15% were seen once, and the ten largest hold around 32%. The CDR3 has 19 residues. CDR1 is SGHAT, CDR2 FQDESV, per germline (reference sequence). The V and J ends lost 5 bases and 2 bases, in that order; junction bases with no gene match: 16. For this clonotype: Its antigen is unidentified.

Sequenced material: blood, either unsorted or a sorted T cell fraction (not recorded which). This receptor was identified in a male donor with ankylosing spondylitis or in good health (not recorded which). The chain recombines TRBV11-1 with TRBJ2-7, with TRBD2 matching over 12 bases. CDR3 sequence (DNA): TGTGCCAGCAGCATCCCCGGGACTAGCGGGCCTCCGATGGCCTACGAGCAGTACTTC. Its protein product is CASSIPGTSGPPMAYEQYF.